Listed below are T cell receptor beta chains from one sample, sequenced in a study of blood T cells in healthy people across ages. Using its own MiXCR run on the 5' RACE reads, TCRdb lists one record per CDR3 protein. The sample carries more than 900,000 distinct CDR3 sequences, about 27% recorded once. The same specimen was also included in a second study, on T cells of mothers and their children.

The sequencing input was blood. Receptors originate from a woman in her forties in good health. Both conserved end residues are part of each CDR3. The D gene is left open where the match is weak. Rows may omit the clone size; those that give it use once, few, many or a size class.

v_call,clone_size,j_call,d_call,cdr3_length,cdr3_nt,cdr3_aa
TRBV6-1,few,TRBJ2-7,TRBD1,15,TGTGCCAGCAGTAAAGGACAGGGGGCGGTCTACGAGCAGTACTTC,CASSKGQGAVYEQYF
TRBV2,-,TRBJ2-1,-,14,TGTGCCACCTCCGGGTCGGACAGTTACAATGAGCAGTTCTTC,CATSGSDSYNEQFF
TRBV6-5,many,TRBJ2-7,-,13,TGTGCCAGCAGTTACGAGGTGGAAGCTGAGCAGTACTTC,CASSYEVEAEQYF
TRBV6-5,-,TRBJ1-6,TRBD1,12,TGTGCCAGCGGGACAGTGTATTCACCCCTCCACTTT,CASGTVYSPLHF
TRBV3-1,few,TRBJ2-4,-,16,TGTGCCAGCAGCCCGCGGACACCCGTGGGGGGAAACATTCAGTACTTC,CASSPRTPVGGNIQYF
TRBV5-1,-,TRBJ1-2,TRBD1,14,TGCGCCAGCAGCCCATCACTGGACAGGGATGGCTACACCTTC,CASSPSLDRDGYTF
TRBV18,few,TRBJ1-1,TRBD1,16,TGTGCCAGCTCACCAGGCCAGGGGGCGTGCGGCACTGAAGCTTTCTTT,CASSPGQGACGTEAFF
TRBV5-1,many,TRBJ2-5,TRBD1,15,TGCGCCAGCAGCCCGGGACAGACCCACCAAGAGACCCAGTACTTC,CASSPGQTHQETQYF
TRBV28,few,TRBJ1-2,-,11,TGTGCCAGCAGTTTTGGTAGGAGCTACACCTTC,CASSFGRSYTF
TRBV12-3/TRBV12-4,-,TRBJ2-3,-,14,TGTGCCAGCAGTCCCTTGTCAAGCACAGATGCGCAGTATTTT,CASSPLSSTDAQYF
TRBV5-1,many,TRBJ1-2,-,15,TGCGCCAGCAGCTTGGGGTCGGCGGACCCCTATGGCTACACCTTC,CASSLGSADPYGYTF
TRBV7-2,few,TRBJ1-6,-,15,TGTGCCAGCAGCTCTGAGTTATCCTATAATTCACCCCTCCACTTT,CASSSELSYNSPLHF